A selection of T cell receptor beta chains follows, all from one sample in a study of T cell changes during pregnancy in multiple sclerosis. This table comes from immunoSEQ multiplex PCR, and its TCRdb copy is limited to in-frame clones, with some not included. This sample has tens of thousands of clones; 90% to 95% occur once, and the top ten carry 0.99%. The sample consisted of peripheral blood, taken in the second trimester of pregnancy. Source of these receptors: a female donor in good health, enrolled as a control in a pregnancy study. CDR3s include the opening cysteine and the closing phenylalanine or tryptophan. D genes are given only for firm matches. Some rows mark clone size as missing; the rest say once, few, many or name a class of expanded clone.

d_gene	v_gene	j_gene	abundance	CDR3nt	CDR3aa
TRBD1	TRBV5-1	TRBJ1-1	.	TGCGCCAGCAGTCTCCGACAGGGTGAAGCTAACACTGAAGCTTTCTTT	CASSLRQGEANTEAFF
TRBD2	TRBV5-1	TRBJ2-5	.	TGCGCCAGCAGGACTAGCGGGAGTTCGGTAGAGACCCAGTACTTC	CASRTSGSSVETQYF
TRBD1	TRBV7-2	TRBJ2-5	.	TGTGCCAGCAGCTTCAGCAGGGGGCAGGAGACCCAGTACTTC	CASSFSRGQETQYF
.	TRBV19	TRBJ1-2	.	TGTGCCAGTAGTCAACTTGCGGGGGACTTCTACTATGGCTACACCTTC	CASSQLAGDFYYGYTF
.	TRBV28	TRBJ2-7	.	TGTGCCAGCAGTTCAGACTTCCGCGAGCAGTACTTC	CASSSDFREQYF
.	TRBV30	TRBJ1-2	.	TGTGCCTGGAGCTCCGAGGTAGCCTATGGCTACACCTTC	CAWSSEVAYGYTF
TRBD1	TRBV19	TRBJ2-1	once	TGTGCCAGTAAACAGGGGGCCATCTACAATGAGCAGTTCTTC	CASKQGAIYNEQFF
TRBD1	TRBV19	TRBJ2-7	.	TGTGCCAGTAGTACACCCGGGACAGGGATCGCCGAGCAGTACTTC	CASSTPGTGIAEQYF
.	TRBV5-1	TRBJ2-1	.	TGCGCCAGCAGCTTTGGTGCCAGCGTCTCCTACAATGAGCAGTTCTTC	CASSFGASVSYNEQFF
TRBD1	TRBV9	TRBJ2-5	.	TGTGCCAGCAGCCCAAGGGACAGGCTAGAGACCCAGTACTTC	CASSPRDRLETQYF
.	TRBV7-8	TRBJ1-5	.	TGTGCCAGCAGCTTAGCCCCGAGGCCCCAACGGAATCAGCCCCAGCATTTT	CASSLAPRPQRNQPQHF
.	TRBV25-1	TRBJ2-1	.	TGTGCCAGCAGTGAGGAGGGAGGAACCTACAATGAGCAGTTCTTC	CASSEEGGTYNEQFF
.	TRBV7-2	TRBJ1-2	.	TGTGCCAGCAGCTTAGCCGCGGGGGGCAGGTCGGGGGGCTACACCTTC	CASSLAAGGRSGGYTF
TRBD1	TRBV15	TRBJ1-2	.	TGTGCCACCAGCAGCCGGACAGGGGGAATTGGCTACACCTTC	CATSSRTGGIGYTF
TRBD1	TRBV28	TRBJ1-5	.	TGTGCCAGCAGTTTTATTAAGGGGGCTAATCAGCCCCAGCATTTT	CASSFIKGANQPQHF
TRBD2	TRBV5-1	TRBJ2-1	.	TGCGCCAGCAGCGAGGTAGCGGGAGGAAGCTCCTACAATGAGCAGTTCTTC	CASSEVAGGSSYNEQFF
.	TRBV28	TRBJ1-5	.	TGTGCCAGCAGTCCCCTTTTTTCCTATAGCAATCAGCCCCAGCATTTT	CASSPLFSYSNQPQHF
TRBD1	TRBV29-1	TRBJ1-4	.	TGCAGCGTCAGACAGGGAGTTGGGGAAAAACTGTTTTTT	CSVRQGVGEKLFF
TRBD1	TRBV12-5	TRBJ2-3	once	TGTGCTAGTGGTACAGGGGACGGCACAGATACGCAGTATTTT	CASGTGDGTDTQYF
TRBD1	TRBV5-8	TRBJ2-4	.	TGTGCCAGCAGCCGGGACAGAAAAAACATTCAGTACTTC	CASSRDRKNIQYF
TRBD2	TRBV7-9	TRBJ2-1	.	TGTGCCAGCAGCTTAGCGCTGGGAGCGGGAGGGGAAGGGGAGCAGTTCTTC	CASSLALGAGGEGEQFF
.	TRBV2	TRBJ2-7	.	TGTGCCAGCAGTGAACTAGACTACGAGCAGTACTTC	CASSELDYEQYF
.	TRBV28	TRBJ2-4	.	TGTGCCAGCAGTTTACTTTCCAAAAACATTCAGTACTTC	CASSLLSKNIQYF
.	TRBV19	TRBJ1-2	.	TGTGCCAGTAGTATTGCGGTTTACTATGGCTACACCTTC	CASSIAVYYGYTF
TRBD1	TRBV29-1	TRBJ1-5	.	TGCAGCGCCCCAGGGGGCAGGGAAGGGAAGGGCAATCAGCCCCAGCATTTT	CSAPGGREGKGNQPQHF
TRBD1	TRBV6-5	TRBJ2-7	.	TGTGCCAGCAGCCGGGACAGGGATCCCGCCTACGAGCAGTACTTC	CASSRDRDPAYEQYF
TRBD1	TRBV5-4	TRBJ2-3	.	TGTGCCAGCAGCCCGGGGACAGGAACTAGCACAGATACGCAGTATTTT	CASSPGTGTSTDTQYF
.	TRBV5-4	TRBJ2-2	.	TGTGCCAGCGGACCTACGATAGGGGGAGCGAGCGGGGAGCTGTTTTTT	CASGPTIGGASGELFF
TRBD1	TRBV19	TRBJ1-5	.	TGTGCCAGTGGACAGGGCCCCTTTAGCAATCAGCCCCAGCATTTT	CASGQGPFSNQPQHF
.	TRBV27	TRBJ2-1	.	TGTGCCAGCAAGGGGGGGGGTAGGGGACTTCATAATGAGCAGTTCTTC	CASKGGGRGLHNEQFF
.	TRBV5-1	TRBJ2-7	.	TGCGCCAGCAGCTTGACAGGGGCGGGATACGAGCAGTACTTC	CASSLTGAGYEQYF
.	TRBV19	TRBJ2-1	.	TGTGCCAGTAGTATAGATCTGGAGAGCTCCTACAATGAGCAGTTCTTC	CASSIDLESSYNEQFF
.	TRBV5-1	TRBJ1-1	.	TGCGCCAGCAGCTTAGACAGAGGAGGGACTGAAGCTTTCTTT	CASSLDRGGTEAFF
.	TRBV2	TRBJ2-3	.	TGTGCCAGCAGAGCTTACAGGGAAGGGAGGGCAGATACGCAGTATTTT	CASRAYREGRADTQYF
TRBD2	TRBV7-9	TRBJ2-5	.	TGTGCCAGCACCACGTCTGGGGGGGGGCAAGAGACCCAGTACTTC	CASTTSGGGQETQYF
TRBD2	TRBV4-1	TRBJ2-1	.	TGCGCCAGCAGCCTAGGACTAGCTACCTACAATGAGCAGTTCTTC	CASSLGLATYNEQFF
.	TRBV27	TRBJ2-7	few	TGTGCCAGCAGTAACAACTACGAGCAGTACTTC	CASSNNYEQYF
.	TRBV5-1	TRBJ1-3	.	TGCGCCAGCAGCTTGGGAGTGCCCGACTCTGGAAACACCATATATTTT	CASSLGVPDSGNTIYF
.	TRBV20-1	TRBJ2-5	.	TGCAGTGCGACTCCGGGAGAGACCCAGTACTTC	CSATPGETQYF
TRBD1	TRBV6-1	TRBJ2-7	.	TGTGCCAGCAGTGAAGTCGGACAGGGTCCCTACGAGCAGTACTTC	CASSEVGQGPYEQYF